One T cell receptor (beta chain) is described in this entry. Its antigen is still unknown. Other nucleotide sequences in the sample specify the same CDR3. This sample was taken from a study of shared clonotypes between healthy human individuals. Study findings and constraints: Relative to memory subsets, naive subsets generally showed larger estimated richness.

The data were produced by immunoSEQ multiplex PCR, yet TCRdb's version contains in-frame clones alone and is incomplete. Here the sample spans approximately 2.5 million clones, around 90% being singletons. This CDR3 has 15 residues. The junction had 1 base not matched to a gene; V was cut back by 1 base and J by 0 bases. Per germline, CDR1 SGHTA and CDR2 FQGNSA. This receptor was obtained from a man younger than 35 in good health. The material sequenced was naive CD4+ T cells sorted from blood. Subset described: CD45RA+ positively selected. The V call is TRBV7-2, the J call TRBJ1-2; 8 nucleotides align to TRBD1. The chain's CDR3 is CASSLEQGANYGYTF. DNA of the CDR3: TGTGCCAGCAGCTTAGAACAGGGGGCTAACTATGGCTACACCTTC.